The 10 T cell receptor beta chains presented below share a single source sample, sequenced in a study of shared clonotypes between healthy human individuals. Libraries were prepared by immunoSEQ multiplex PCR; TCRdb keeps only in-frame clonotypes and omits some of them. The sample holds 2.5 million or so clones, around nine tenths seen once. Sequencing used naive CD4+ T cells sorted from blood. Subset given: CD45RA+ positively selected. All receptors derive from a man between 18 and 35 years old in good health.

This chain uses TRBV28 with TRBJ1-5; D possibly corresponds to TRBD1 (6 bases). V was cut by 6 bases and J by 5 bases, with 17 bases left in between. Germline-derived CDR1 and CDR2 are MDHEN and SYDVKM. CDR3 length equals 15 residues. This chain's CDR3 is CASSPSTGKHQPQHF. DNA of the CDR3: TGTGCCAGCAGCCCCTCAACAGGGAAACATCAGCCCCAGCATTTT. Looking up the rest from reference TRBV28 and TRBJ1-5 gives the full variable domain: DVKVTQSSRYLVKRTGEKVFLECVQDMDHENMFWYRQDPGLGLRLIYFSYDVKMKEKGDIPEGYSVSREKKERFSLILESASTNQTSMYLCASSPSTGKHQPQHFGDGTRLSIL.

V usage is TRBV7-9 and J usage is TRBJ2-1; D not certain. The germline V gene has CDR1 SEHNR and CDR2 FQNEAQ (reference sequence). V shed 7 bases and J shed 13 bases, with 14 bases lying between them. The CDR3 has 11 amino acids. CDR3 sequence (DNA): TGTGCCAGCAATCTTGCCCTTGCTCAGTTCTTC. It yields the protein CASNLALAQFF.

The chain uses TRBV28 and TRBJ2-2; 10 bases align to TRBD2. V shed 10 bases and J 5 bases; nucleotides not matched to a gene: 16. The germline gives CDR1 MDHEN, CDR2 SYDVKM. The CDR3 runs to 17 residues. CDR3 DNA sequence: TGTGCCACCTACCGACTAGCGGGTAAAGTAGATACCGGGGAGCTGTTTTTT. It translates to CATYRLAGKVDTGELFF. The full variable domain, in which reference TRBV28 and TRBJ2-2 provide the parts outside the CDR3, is DVKVTQSSRYLVKRTGEKVFLECVQDMDHENMFWYRQDPGLGLRLIYFSYDVKMKEKGDIPEGYSVSREKKERFSLILESASTNQTSMYLCATYRLAGKVDTGELFFGEGSRLTVL.

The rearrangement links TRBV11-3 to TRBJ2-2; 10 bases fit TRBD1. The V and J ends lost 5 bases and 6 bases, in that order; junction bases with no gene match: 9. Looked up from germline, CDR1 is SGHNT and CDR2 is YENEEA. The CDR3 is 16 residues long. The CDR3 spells CASSPGDRGPPGELFF. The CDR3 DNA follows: TGTGCCAGCAGCCCCGGCGACAGGGGGCCCCCCGGGGAGCTGTTTTTT.

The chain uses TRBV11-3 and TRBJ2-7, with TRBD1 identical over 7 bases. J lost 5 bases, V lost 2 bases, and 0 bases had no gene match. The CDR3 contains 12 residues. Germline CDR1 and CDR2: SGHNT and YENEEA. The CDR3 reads CASSLTGDEQYF. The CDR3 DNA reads TGTGCCAGCAGCTTAACAGGGGACGAGCAGTACTTC.

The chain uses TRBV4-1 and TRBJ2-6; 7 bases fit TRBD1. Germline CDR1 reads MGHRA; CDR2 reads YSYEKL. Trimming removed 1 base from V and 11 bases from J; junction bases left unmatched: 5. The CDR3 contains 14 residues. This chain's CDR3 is CASSQVDRDDVLTF. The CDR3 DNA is TGCGCCAGCAGCCAAGTCGACAGGGACGACGTCCTGACTTTC.

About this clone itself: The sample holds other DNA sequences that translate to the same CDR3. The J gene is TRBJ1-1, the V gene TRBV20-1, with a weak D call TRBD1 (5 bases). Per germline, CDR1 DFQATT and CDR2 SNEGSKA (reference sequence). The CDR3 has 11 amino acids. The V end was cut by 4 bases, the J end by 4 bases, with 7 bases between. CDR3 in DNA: TGCAGTGCTACAAGGGGCACTGAAGCTTTCTTT. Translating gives CSATRGTEAFF.

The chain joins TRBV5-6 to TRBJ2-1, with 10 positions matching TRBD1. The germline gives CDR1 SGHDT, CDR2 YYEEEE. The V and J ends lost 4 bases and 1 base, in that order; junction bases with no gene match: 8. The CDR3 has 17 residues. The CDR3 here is CASSPGTGVPSYNEQFF. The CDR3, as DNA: TGTGCCAGCAGCCCCGGGACAGGGGTCCCATCCTACAATGAGCAGTTCTTC.

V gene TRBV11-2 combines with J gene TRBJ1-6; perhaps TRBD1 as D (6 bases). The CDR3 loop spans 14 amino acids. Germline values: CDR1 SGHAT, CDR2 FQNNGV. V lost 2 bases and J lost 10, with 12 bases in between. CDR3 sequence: CASSLIQGGSPLHF. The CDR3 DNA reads TGTGCCAGCAGCTTAATACAGGGAGGCTCACCCCTCCACTTT.

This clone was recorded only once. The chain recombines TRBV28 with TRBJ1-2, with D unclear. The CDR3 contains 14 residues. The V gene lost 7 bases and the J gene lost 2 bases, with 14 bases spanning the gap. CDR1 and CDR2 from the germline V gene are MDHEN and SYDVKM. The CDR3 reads CASTLQGTNYGYTF. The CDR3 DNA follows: TGTGCCAGCACCCTTCAAGGCACCAACTATGGCTACACCTTC.